The sequence of this TCR beta chain was determined in a study of T cells after yellow fever vaccination. The 5'RACE template-switching step produced TCR cDNA and added a universal primer site and UMIs. TCRdb used MiXCR to reprocess the 5' RACE reads, holding one entry per CDR3 protein. Found here are about 260,000 distinct CDR3 sequences, approximately 3.5% of them singletons; the top ten hold around 19%. This clonotype came up many times. V lost 2 bases, J lost 4 bases, and 19 bases stayed unmatched. Germline V gives CDR1 LNHNV, CDR2 YYDKDF (reference sequence). The CDR3 is 20 amino acids. This clonotype was obtained from a man between 18 and 29 years old who received the YFV17D yellow fever vaccine. This chain joins TRBV15 and TRBJ2-1; 8 positions agree with TRBD2. Sequences were derived from PBMCs, sampled 15 days after the yellow fever booster vaccination. CDR3: CATSRSKTLIAGTLYNEQFF. CDR3 in DNA: TGTGCCACCAGCAGATCGAAAACCCTGATAGCGGGGACCTTATACAATGAGCAGTTCTTC.